These T cell receptor beta chains were read from a single sample in a study of T cell repertoires in cytomegalovirus infection. No antigens are known for them. TCRdb reanalysed the reads using MiXCR and keeps one entry per CDR3 protein. There are 360,000 or so distinct CDR3 sequences in the sample; approximately 30% occur only once, and roughly 12% lies in the top ten. Source: cultured PBMCs, taken from culture after CMV antigen stimulation. Receptor source: a human donor in good health (CMV status not recorded). Some clones in this sample may be carry-over from other donors' samples. The CDR3 runs from the conserved cysteine through the conserved F or W. D genes are given only for firm matches. Rows give clone size only sometimes, using once, few, many, or a class for an expanded clone.

medium-sized,TRBJ1-2,TRBD1,TRBV7-2,TGTGCCAGCAGCAGGGACAGGGTGCGAGGCTACACCTTC,CASSRDRVRGYTF
-,TRBJ1-2,TRBD1,TRBV4-2,TGTGCCAGCAGCCAAGATCCCGGACAGGGGGAGCTTGGCTACACCTTC,CASSQDPGQGELGYTF
-,TRBJ2-1,TRBD2,TRBV11-2,TGTGCCAGCAGCTTAAATTATCCGGGAGGGCCCAATGAGCAGTTCTTC,CASSLNYPGGPNEQFF
-,TRBJ2-3,TRBD2,TRBV4-3,TGCGCCAGCAGCCAAGAAGGGGACTACACAGATACGCAGTATTTT,CASSQEGDYTDTQYF
-,TRBJ2-1,-,TRBV7-4,TGTGCCAGCAGCCTCCGGTCTAGCCCTTACAATGAGCAGTTCTTC,CASSLRSSPYNEQFF
-,TRBJ2-6,TRBD2,TRBV12-3/TRBV12-4,TGTGCCAGCAGTTATAGCGGGAGTACAAGGGCCAACGTCCTGACTTTC,CASSYSGSTRANVLTF
once,TRBJ1-4,-,TRBV12-3/TRBV12-4,TGTGCCAGTACGAATATACCGGGGGGCGGCGAAAAACTGTTTTTT,CASTNIPGGGEKLFF
-,TRBJ2-6,-,TRBV7-3,TGTGCCAGCAGCCCGGAGCCATTCCTCACTGGGGCCAACGTCCTGACTTTC,CASSPEPFLTGANVLTF
few,TRBJ1-5,TRBD1,TRBV12-3/TRBV12-4,TGTGCCAGCGGCCTAAGGTTCGGGACAGGGCTCAATCAGCCCCAGCATTTT,CASGLRFGTGLNQPQHF
many,TRBJ2-3,TRBD2,TRBV7-2,TGTGCCAGCAGCTTTGGGACTAGCAGGAGCACAGATACGCAGTATTTT,CASSFGTSRSTDTQYF
-,TRBJ2-7,TRBD2,TRBV20-1,TGCAGTGCTGAGGCAACTAGCGGGACGGACGAGCAGTACTTC,CSAEATSGTDEQYF
many,TRBJ2-1,TRBD2,TRBV19,TGTGCCAGTACCTCATCTGGACTAGCGGGAGTCAATGAGCAGTTCTTC,CASTSSGLAGVNEQFF
few,TRBJ1-4,TRBD1,TRBV29-1,TGCAGCGGTGGAGGAGGACAGGGCGACGAAAAACTGTTTTTT,CSGGGGQGDEKLFF
-,TRBJ2-5,TRBD1,TRBV4-1,TGCGCCAGCAGCCAAGATGACGGACAGGGTGGTGAGACCCAGTACTTC,CASSQDDGQGGETQYF
once,TRBJ2-7,-,TRBV19,TGTGCCAGTACACCAGGGGGGTCTACAGAGCAGTACTTC,CASTPGGSTEQYF
-,TRBJ2-2,-,TRBV12-3/TRBV12-4,TGTGCCAGCAGTCCCCTGGTCACCGGGGAGCTGTTTTTT,CASSPLVTGELFF
few,TRBJ2-1,TRBD2,TRBV10-3,TGTGCCATCAGCGGTCCTTCTGGACTAGCGGGAGACCACAATGAGCAGTTCTTC,CAISGPSGLAGDHNEQFF
few,TRBJ1-1,-,TRBV29-1,TGCAGCGTTGACAAGGGTCTCGGCACTGAAGCTTTCTTT,CSVDKGLGTEAFF
-,TRBJ2-1,-,TRBV27,TGTGCCAGCAGTTTATCGCAGGGGAATGAGCAGTTCTTC,CASSLSQGNEQFF
-,TRBJ1-2,-,TRBV28,TGTGCCAGCAGTTTTTCGGACCCCCCTTATGGCTACACCTTC,CASSFSDPPYGYTF
few,TRBJ2-7,-,TRBV14,TGTGCCAGCAGCCAAGTTTTAGGGACCTCCTACGAGCAGTACTTC,CASSQVLGTSYEQYF
-,TRBJ2-5,-,TRBV27,TGTGCCAGCAGTTTAGAGCCCCTTGAGACCCAGTACTTC,CASSLEPLETQYF
few,TRBJ2-1,-,TRBV24-1,TGTGCCACCAGTGACCCCGGGACGGACTCCTACAATGAGCAGTTCTTC,CATSDPGTDSYNEQFF
few,TRBJ2-7,-,TRBV12-3/TRBV12-4,TGTGCCAGCAGTTTAAGTACAGGGACGGACTACGAGCAGTACTTC,CASSLSTGTDYEQYF
few,TRBJ1-4,-,TRBV12-3/TRBV12-4,TGTGCCAGCAGCTCGGATGGGGAAAGTGAAAAACTGTTTTTT,CASSSDGESEKLFF
many,TRBJ2-7,TRBD2,TRBV7-2,TGTGCCAGCAGCCCCTACAGCGGGGGGGGCTCCTACGAGCAGTACTTC,CASSPYSGGGSYEQYF
-,TRBJ1-5,-,TRBV6-6,TGTGCCAGCAGTTCCCTGAGGGGGGCCAATCAGCCCCAGCATTTT,CASSSLRGANQPQHF
-,TRBJ2-7,TRBD2,TRBV7-2,TGTGCCAGCAGCCGCGGACTAGCGGGAGTAAACGAGCAGTACTTC,CASSRGLAGVNEQYF
few,TRBJ1-2,-,TRBV6-5,TGTGCCAGCAGTTACTCGTCGACCCGCGGGCTTAACTATGGCTACACCTTC,CASSYSSTRGLNYGYTF
few,TRBJ2-1,TRBD1,TRBV9,TGTGCCAGCAGCGTTGCAGGGGGCATGAATGAGCAGTTCTTC,CASSVAGGMNEQFF
once,TRBJ1-1,-,TRBV5-1,TGCGCCAGCAGCTTGGTCCGGGGGGGTGAAGCTTTCTTT,CASSLVRGGEAFF
few,TRBJ1-3,-,TRBV6-6,TGTGCCAGCAGTTACTCCGACCCGAGCTCTGGAAACACCATATATTTT,CASSYSDPSSGNTIYF
many,TRBJ2-1,-,TRBV7-2,TGTGCCAGCAGCTTGACCGGGCGAGGGGCCTTCTACAATGAGCAGTTCTTC,CASSLTGRGAFYNEQFF
once,TRBJ2-1,-,TRBV27,TGTGCCAGCAGTTATACCGGGACTGTCTATAGCAATGAGCAGTTCTTC,CASSYTGTVYSNEQFF
-,TRBJ1-1,-,TRBV7-2,TGTGCCAGCAGTCCCCGGTCGGCAGGGGCCGGAAACACTGAAGCTTTCTTT,CASSPRSAGAGNTEAFF
many,TRBJ1-5,-,TRBV12-3/TRBV12-4,TGTGCCAGCAGATCATACCCGGACGGGCCCCAGCATTTT,CASRSYPDGPQHF
many,TRBJ2-5,-,TRBV7-2,TGTGCCAGCAGCTTATACCCAGGGCAGGGGTTAGGTTGGGAGACCCAGTACTTC,CASSLYPGQGLGWETQYF
-,TRBJ2-7,-,TRBV9,TGTGCCAGCAGCGTAGATGTACTATCGACCTACGAGCAGTACTTC,CASSVDVLSTYEQYF
few,TRBJ2-5,-,TRBV15,TGTGCCACCAGCATGGCGATGAGGGAGACCCAGTACTTC,CATSMAMRETQYF
few,TRBJ2-5,-,TRBV12-3/TRBV12-4,TGTGCCAGCAGTTTAGGGCGGCCAAACGGAATAGAAGAGACCCAGTACTTC,CASSLGRPNGIEETQYF
-,TRBJ2-4,-,TRBV19,TGTGCCACATTAGAGAGAAATCTAGCCAAAAACATTCAGTACTTC,CATLERNLAKNIQYF
-,TRBJ1-1,TRBD1,TRBV7-6,TGTGCCAGCAGCTTAGAACAGGGGGAAATTGAAGCTTTCTTT,CASSLEQGEIEAFF
-,TRBJ1-1,-,TRBV10-3,TGTGCCATCTCGGAGGGGAATTTGGCTGAAGCTTTCTTT,CAISEGNLAEAFF
-,TRBJ2-1,-,TRBV19,TGTACCAGTAGTATTCTAACTAGTCTGGTCTACAATGAGCAGTTCTTC,CTSSILTSLVYNEQFF
once,TRBJ2-5,-,TRBV5-1,TGCGCCAGCAGCGGGGGACCGGGTGAAGAGACCCAGTACTTC,CASSGGPGEETQYF
-,TRBJ2-2,-,TRBV14,TGTGCCAGCAGCCAATTCAACCGGGAGCTGTTTTTT,CASSQFNRELFF